This TCR beta chain emerged from a study of T cell repertoires in cytomegalovirus infection. At the level of the study: Indications of both CMV infection and matching HLA type were provided by public TCR beta signatures.

Germline V lookup: CDR1 MDHEN, CDR2 SYDVKM. V was clipped by 1 base and J by 0 bases, with 3 bases between them. CDR3 size: 14 residues. This clonotype was seen more than once but under ten times. Its antigen remains unknown. MiXCR, applied by TCRdb to the reads, yields one record per CDR3 protein. The sample holds approximately 100,000 distinct CDR3 sequences, less than 55% seen once. Source: CD8+ T cells from cultured PBMCs, taken from culture after CMV antigen stimulation. The receptor's source is a human donor in good health (CMV status not recorded). Some clones in this sample may be carry-over from other donors' samples. V gene TRBV28 combines with J gene TRBJ2-2, with D uncertain. The CDR3, as DNA: TGTGCCAGCAGTTTATTCCCGAACACCGGGGAGCTGTTTTTT. Its translation is CASSLFPNTGELFF.